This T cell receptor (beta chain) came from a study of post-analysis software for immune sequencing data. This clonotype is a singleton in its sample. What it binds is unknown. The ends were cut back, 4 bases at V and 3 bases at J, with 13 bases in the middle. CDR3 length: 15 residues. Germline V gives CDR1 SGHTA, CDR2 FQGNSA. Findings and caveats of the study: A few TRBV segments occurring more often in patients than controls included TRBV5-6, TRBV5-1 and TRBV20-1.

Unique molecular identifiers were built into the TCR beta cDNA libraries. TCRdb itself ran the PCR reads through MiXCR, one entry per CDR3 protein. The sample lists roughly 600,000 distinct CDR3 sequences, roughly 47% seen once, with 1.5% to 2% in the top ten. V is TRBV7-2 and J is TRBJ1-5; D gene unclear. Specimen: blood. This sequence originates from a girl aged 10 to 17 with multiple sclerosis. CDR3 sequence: CASSSAKALNQPQHF. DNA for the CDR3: TGTGCCAGCAGCTCTGCCAAAGCCCTCAATCAGCCCCAGCATTTT.